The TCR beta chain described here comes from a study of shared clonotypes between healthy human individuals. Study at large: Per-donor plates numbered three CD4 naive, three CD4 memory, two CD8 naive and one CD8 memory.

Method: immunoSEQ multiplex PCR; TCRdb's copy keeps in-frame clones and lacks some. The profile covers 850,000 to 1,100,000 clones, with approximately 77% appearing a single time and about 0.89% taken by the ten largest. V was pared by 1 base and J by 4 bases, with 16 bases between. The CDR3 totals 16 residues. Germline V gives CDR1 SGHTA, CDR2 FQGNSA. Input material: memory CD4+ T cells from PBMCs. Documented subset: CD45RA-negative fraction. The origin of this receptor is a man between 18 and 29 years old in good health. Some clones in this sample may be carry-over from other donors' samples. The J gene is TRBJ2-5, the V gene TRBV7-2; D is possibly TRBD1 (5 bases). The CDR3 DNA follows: TGTGCCAGCAGCTTAGTTTATGCAGGGCCCGGAGAGACCCAGTACTTC. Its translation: CASSLVYAGPGETQYF.